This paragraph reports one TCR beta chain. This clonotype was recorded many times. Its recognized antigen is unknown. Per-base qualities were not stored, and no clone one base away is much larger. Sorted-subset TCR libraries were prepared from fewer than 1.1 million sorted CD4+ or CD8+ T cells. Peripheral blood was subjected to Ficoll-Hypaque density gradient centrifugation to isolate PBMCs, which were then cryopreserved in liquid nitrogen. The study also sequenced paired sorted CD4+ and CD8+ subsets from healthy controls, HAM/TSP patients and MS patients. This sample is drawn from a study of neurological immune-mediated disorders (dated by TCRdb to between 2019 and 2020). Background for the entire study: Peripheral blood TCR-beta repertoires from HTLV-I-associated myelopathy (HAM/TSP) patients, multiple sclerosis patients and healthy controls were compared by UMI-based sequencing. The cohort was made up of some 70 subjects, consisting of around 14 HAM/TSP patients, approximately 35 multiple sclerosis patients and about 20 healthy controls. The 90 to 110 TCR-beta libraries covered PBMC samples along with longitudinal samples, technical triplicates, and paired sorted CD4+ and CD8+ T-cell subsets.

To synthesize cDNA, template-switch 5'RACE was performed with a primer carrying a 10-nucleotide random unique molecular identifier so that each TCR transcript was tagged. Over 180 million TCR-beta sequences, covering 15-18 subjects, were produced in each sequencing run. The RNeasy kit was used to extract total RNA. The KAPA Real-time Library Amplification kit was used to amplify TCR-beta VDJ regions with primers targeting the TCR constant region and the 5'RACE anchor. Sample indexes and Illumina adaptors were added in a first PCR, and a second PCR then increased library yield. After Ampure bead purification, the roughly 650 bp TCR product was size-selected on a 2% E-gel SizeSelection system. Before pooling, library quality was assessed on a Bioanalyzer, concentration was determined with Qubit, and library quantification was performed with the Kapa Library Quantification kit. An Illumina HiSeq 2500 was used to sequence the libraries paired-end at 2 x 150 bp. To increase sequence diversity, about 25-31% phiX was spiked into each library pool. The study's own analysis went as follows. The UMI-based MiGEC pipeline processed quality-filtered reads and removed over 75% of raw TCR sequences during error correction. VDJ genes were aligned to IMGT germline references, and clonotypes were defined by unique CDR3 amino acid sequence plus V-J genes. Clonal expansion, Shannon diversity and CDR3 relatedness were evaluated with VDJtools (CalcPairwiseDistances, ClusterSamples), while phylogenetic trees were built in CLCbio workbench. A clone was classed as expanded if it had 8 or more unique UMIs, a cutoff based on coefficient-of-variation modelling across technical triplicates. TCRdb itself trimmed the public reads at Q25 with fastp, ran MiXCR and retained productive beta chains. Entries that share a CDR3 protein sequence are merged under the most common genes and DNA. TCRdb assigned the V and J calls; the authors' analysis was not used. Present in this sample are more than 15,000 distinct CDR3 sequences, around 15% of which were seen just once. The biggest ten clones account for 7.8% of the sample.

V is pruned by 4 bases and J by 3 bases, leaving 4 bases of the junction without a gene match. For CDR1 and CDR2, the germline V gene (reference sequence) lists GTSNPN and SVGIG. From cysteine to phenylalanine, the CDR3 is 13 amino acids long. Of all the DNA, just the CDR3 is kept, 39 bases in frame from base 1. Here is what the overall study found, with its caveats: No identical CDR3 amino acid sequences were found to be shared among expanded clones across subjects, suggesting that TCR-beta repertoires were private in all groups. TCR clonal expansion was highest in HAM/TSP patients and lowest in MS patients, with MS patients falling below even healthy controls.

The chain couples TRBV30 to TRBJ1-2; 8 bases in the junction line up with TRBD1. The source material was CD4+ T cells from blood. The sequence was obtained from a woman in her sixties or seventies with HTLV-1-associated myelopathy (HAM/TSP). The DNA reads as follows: TGTGCCTGGACACCGGACAGGGACTATGGCTACACCTTC. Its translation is CAWTPDRDYGYTF.